The rows below give T cell receptor beta chains drawn from one sample of a study of blood T cell repertoires in COVID-19. Produced via immunoSEQ multiplex PCR; TCRdb's table is partial and in-frame only. Among 65,000 or so clones listed, about 88% were seen once. Sequencing input: peripheral blood. The receptors stem from a man between 60 and 75 years old with acute or convalescent COVID-19. Each CDR3 is given with its conserved first and last residue. The order of the fields is CDR3 protein, CDR3 DNA, D gene, V gene, J gene, clone size. The D gene is left open where the match is weak. Clone size is given for some rows only: seen once, a few or many times, or a class if the clone is expanded.

CASRSGTGNNEQFF	TGCGCCAGCAGATCCGGGACAGGGAACAATGAGCAGTTCTTC	TRBD1	TRBV5-1	TRBJ2-1	NA
CASSQDPGFQETQYF	TGCGCCAGCAGCCAAGATCCCGGGTTCCAAGAGACCCAGTACTTC	NA	TRBV4-1	TRBJ2-5	NA
CASSPGQGREKLFF	TGTGCCAGCTCACCAGGGCAGGGCCGCGAAAAACTGTTTTTT	NA	TRBV18	TRBJ1-4	NA
CASSLWGQGSSGELFF	TGCGCCAGCAGCTTGTGGGGACAGGGGTCCAGCGGGGAGCTGTTTTTT	TRBD1	TRBV5-1	TRBJ2-2	NA
CASSAGQGVAGANVLTF	TGTGCCAGTAGTGCCGGACAGGGGGTCGCTGGGGCCAACGTCCTGACTTTC	TRBD1	TRBV19	TRBJ2-6	NA
CASSPHGQGTGEQYF	TGTGCCAGCAGCCCCCACGGACAGGGTACTGGCGAGCAGTACTTC	TRBD1	TRBV5-5	TRBJ2-7	NA
CASSFGRDYNSPLHF	TGCGCCAGCAGCTTCGGCAGGGATTATAATTCACCCCTCCACTTT	NA	TRBV5-1	TRBJ1-6	once
CATSSPSGTIYF	TGTGCCACCAGCAGCCCCAGTGGCACCATATATTTT	NA	TRBV15	TRBJ1-3	NA
CASRDTDRVNQPQHF	TGTGCCAGCAGGGACACTGACAGAGTTAATCAGCCCCAGCATTTT	NA	TRBV2	TRBJ1-5	NA
CASRDRPDSSPLHF	TGTGCCAGTCGGGACAGGCCGGACTCTTCACCCCTCCACTTT	TRBD1	TRBV19	TRBJ1-6	NA
CASSFMSGDTYEQYF	TGTGCCAGCAGCTTTATGAGCGGGGACACCTACGAGCAGTACTTC	NA	TRBV11-3	TRBJ2-7	NA
CASSLQGPNEKLFF	TGTGCCAGCAGCCTACAGGGTCCTAATGAAAAACTGTTTTTT	NA	TRBV3-1/TRBV3-2	TRBJ1-4	NA
CASSLTRDRARFSSYEQYF	TGTGCCAGCAGCCTTACACGGGACAGGGCACGATTTAGCTCCTACGAGCAGTACTTC	TRBD1	TRBV11-2	TRBJ2-7	NA
CASSPGDRYGYTF	TGTGCCAGTAGTCCAGGGGATCGGTATGGCTACACCTTC	NA	TRBV19	TRBJ1-2	NA
CASSLWGQGFDEQFF	TGTGCCAGCAGTTTATGGGGACAGGGGTTTGATGAGCAGTTCTTC	TRBD1	TRBV27	TRBJ2-1	NA
CASGLVQGANTEAFF	TGTGCTAGTGGTTTGGTACAGGGGGCAAACACTGAAGCTTTCTTT	TRBD1	TRBV12-5	TRBJ1-1	NA
CASSSGQGFNFF	TGTGCCAGCAGCTCGGGACAGGGGTTCAACTTCTTC	TRBD1	TRBV7-3	TRBJ2-1	few
CASSFSPGQTLYF	TGTGCCAGCAGTTTTTCTCCGGGACAGACTCTATATTTT	TRBD1	TRBV12-3/TRBV12-4	TRBJ1-3	NA
CASSIRGTRNTGELFF	TGTGCCAGTAGTATAAGGGGGACACGGAACACCGGGGAGCTGTTTTTT	NA	TRBV19	TRBJ2-2	NA
CASSQQSVEAFF	TGTGCCAGCAGCCAACAGTCGGTTGAAGCTTTCTTT	NA	TRBV7-9	TRBJ1-1	NA
CASRRLMNTEAFF	TGTGCCAGTAGAAGACTCATGAACACTGAAGCTTTCTTT	NA	TRBV19	TRBJ1-1	NA
CSASLTGPNQPQHF	TGCAGTGCTAGTCTGACAGGGCCTAATCAGCCCCAGCATTTT	TRBD1	TRBV20-1	TRBJ1-5	NA
CASSVRASDYGYTF	TGTGCCAGCAGCGTGCGGGCGAGTGACTATGGCTACACCTTC	NA	TRBV9	TRBJ1-2	once
CASSLIGGNTEAFF	TGCGCCAGCAGCTTGATAGGCGGGAACACTGAAGCTTTCTTT	NA	TRBV5-1	TRBJ1-1	NA
CASSNKGGDNTQYF	TGTGCCAGCAGTAATAAGGGGGGGGATAATACGCAGTATTTT	NA	TRBV5-4	TRBJ2-3	NA
CASSFFEGPRRDEQFF	TGCGCCAGCAGCTTCTTTGAGGGTCCGCGCCGCGATGAGCAGTTCTTC	NA	TRBV5-1	TRBJ2-1	NA
CASSGPLAGGPNEQFF	TGTGCCAGCAGCGGGCCACTAGCGGGGGGGCCCAATGAGCAGTTCTTC	TRBD2	TRBV5-5	TRBJ2-1	NA
CASSHTGPGQPQHF	TGCGCCAGCAGCCACACAGGGCCGGGGCAGCCCCAGCATTTT	NA	TRBV4-1	TRBJ1-5	few
CASSRWQNPGTGELFF	TGCGCCAGCAGCCGGTGGCAGAACCCAGGAACCGGGGAGCTGTTTTTT	NA	TRBV5-1	TRBJ2-2	NA
CAILGSGGEAFF	TGTGCCATCTTAGGATCAGGGGGTGAAGCTTTCTTT	TRBD1	TRBV10-3	TRBJ1-1	NA
CASSQVLARVSSPLHF	TGCGCCAGCAGCCAAGTTTTGGCGCGGGTTTCTTCACCCCTCCACTTT	NA	TRBV4-1	TRBJ1-6	NA
CAWSVQSGGTDTQYF	TGTGCCTGGAGTGTACAGAGCGGGGGCACAGATACGCAGTATTTT	TRBD2	TRBV30	TRBJ2-3	NA
CASSRSVGTSSEKLFF	TGTGCCAGTAGCCGTTCAGTTGGGACAAGTTCTGAAAAACTGTTTTTT	NA	TRBV19	TRBJ1-4	few
CASSLVGGDIRIETQYF	TGTGCCAGCAGCTTGGTTGGGGGGGACATTAGAATAGAGACCCAGTACTTC	NA	TRBV5-4	TRBJ2-5	NA
CASSFAAGANVLTF	TGTGCCAGCAGCTTTGCGGCTGGGGCCAACGTCCTGACTTTC	NA	TRBV7-8	TRBJ2-6	NA
CASSWIAGEGGYTF	TGTGCCAGCAGTTGGATCGCAGGGGAAGGTGGCTACACCTTC	NA	TRBV6-5	TRBJ1-2	once
CASSVAQAPLWGYTF	TGTGCCAGCAGCGTAGCTCAGGCACCCCTTTGGGGCTACACCTTC	NA	TRBV9	TRBJ1-2	few
CASSAKQGRSEAFF	TGTGCCAGCAGCGCAAAACAGGGGCGATCGGAAGCTTTCTTT	TRBD1	TRBV9	TRBJ1-1	few
CASSDHLATYNEQFF	TGTGCCAGCAGCGATCACCTGGCCACCTACAATGAGCAGTTCTTC	NA	TRBV4-2	TRBJ2-1	NA
CASSNPGDVGEKLFF	TGTGCCAGCAGCAACCCGGGGGATGTCGGCGAAAAACTGTTTTTT	NA	TRBV5-4	TRBJ1-4	NA
CASSEEQGKGQPQHF	TGTGCCAGCAGCGAAGAACAGGGAAAGGGACAGCCCCAGCATTTT	NA	TRBV21-1	TRBJ1-5	once
CATSISPDRRGYTF	TGTGCCACCAGCATATCACCGGACAGGAGAGGCTACACCTTC	TRBD1	TRBV15	TRBJ1-2	NA
CAISTGVHDYTF	TGTGCCATCAGCACAGGGGTTCACGATTACACCTTC	TRBD1	TRBV10-3	TRBJ1-2	NA
CASSLNWAVPEAFF	TGTGCCAGCAGCTTAAACTGGGCAGTCCCTGAAGCTTTCTTT	NA	TRBV7-8	TRBJ1-1	NA